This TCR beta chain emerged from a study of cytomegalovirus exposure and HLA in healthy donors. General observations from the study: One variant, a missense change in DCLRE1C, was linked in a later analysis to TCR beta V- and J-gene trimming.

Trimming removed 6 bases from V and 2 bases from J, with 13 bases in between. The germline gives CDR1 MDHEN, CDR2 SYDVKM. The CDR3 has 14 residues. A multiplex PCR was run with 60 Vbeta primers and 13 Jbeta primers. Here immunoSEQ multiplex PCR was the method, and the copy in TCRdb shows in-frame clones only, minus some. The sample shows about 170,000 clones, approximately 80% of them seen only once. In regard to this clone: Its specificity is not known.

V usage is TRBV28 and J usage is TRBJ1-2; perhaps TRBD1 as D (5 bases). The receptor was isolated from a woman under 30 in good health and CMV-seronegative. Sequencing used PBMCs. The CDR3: CASSLGVRNYGYTF. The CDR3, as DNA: TGTGCCAGCAGCCTAGGGGTTCGCAACTATGGCTACACCTTC.